Below are 7 T cell receptor beta chains sequenced from a single sample in a study of shared clonotypes between healthy human individuals. TCRdb keeps only in-frame clones here, not all; method: immunoSEQ multiplex PCR. The sample holds about 2.4 million clones, approximately 90% seen once. Sequences were obtained from naive CD4+ T cells sorted from blood. Subset of the sample: CD45RA+ positively selected. The receptors here all came from a man between 18 and 35 years old in good health.

A remark on this clone: Other DNA sequences in this sample translate to the same CDR3. The J gene is TRBJ1-1, the V gene TRBV28, with a tentative D call TRBD1 (6 bases). The V gene lost 2 bases and the J gene lost 4 bases, with 8 bases spanning the gap. Germline V gene lookup returns CDR1 MDHEN and CDR2 SYDVKM. The CDR3 is 13 residues long. In DNA form, the CDR3 reads TGTGCCAGCAGTTTAGGAGGGGGCACTGAAGCTTTCTTT. Translating gives CASSLGGGTEAFF.

This clone was seen only once. Additional DNA sequences in this sample encode the identical CDR3. The V gene is TRBV5-4, the J gene TRBJ2-2; TRBD1 matches at 10 bases. Germline CDR1 reads SGHNT; CDR2 reads YYREEE (reference sequence). CDR3 length equals 14 residues. V gave up 5 bases and J gave up 5 bases; unmatched junction bases: 3. CDR3 DNA sequence: TGTGCCAGCAGTCCGGGACAGGGGACCGGGGAGCTGTTTTTT. It translates to CASSPGQGTGELFF.

The gene calls are TRBV7-2 and TRBJ2-5, with TRBD2 matching 8 bases. With 5 bases clipped from V and 0 bases from J, the junction kept 14 bases outside the gene matches. CDR3 length equals 18 residues. Looked up from germline, CDR1 is SGHTA and CDR2 is FQGNSA. In DNA form, the CDR3 reads TGTGCCAGCAGCCTCGGGCATAGCGGGGCCCCCTACCAAGAGACCCAGTACTTC. This sequence encodes CASSLGHSGAPYQETQYF. The variable domain in full, completed from reference TRBV7-2 and TRBJ2-5, reads GAGVSQSPSNKVTEKGKDVELRCDPISGHTALYWYRQSLGQGLEFLIYFQGNSAPDKSGLPSDRFSAERTGGSVSTLTIQRTQQEDSAVYLCASSLGHSGAPYQETQYFGPGTRLLVL.

This clone was counted once. The genes are TRBV5-4 and TRBJ2-5; D gene ambiguous. V gave up 1 base and J gave up 5 bases, with 9 bases separating them. Germline lookup yields CDR1 SGHNT and CDR2 YYREEE (reference sequence). The CDR3 is made up of 13 amino acids. The CDR3, as DNA: TGTGCCAGCAGCTTGATGTCTGCGGAGACCCAGTACTTC. This gives the protein CASSLMSAETQYF.

As to this clone: Distinct nucleotide sequences in the sample also encode this CDR3. This chain joins TRBV11-2 and TRBJ2-7; no clear D. Trimming took off 3 bases at V and 4 bases at J, with 7 bases between the two ends. Germline values: CDR1 SGHAT, CDR2 FQNNGV. The CDR3 runs to 12 residues. CDR3 amino acids: CASSLNRYEQYF. In nucleotides, the CDR3 is TGTGCCAGCAGCTTGAACAGATACGAGCAGTACTTC.

V gene TRBV5-4 combines with J gene TRBJ2-1, with D uncertain. Deletions cut 7 bases from V and 0 bases from J, with 8 bases between. Germline assignment: CDR1 SGHNT and CDR2 YYREEE (reference sequence). CDR3 length: 13 amino acids. CDR3 loop: CASQLPSYNEQFF. The DNA for the CDR3 is TGTGCCAGCCAGCTACCCTCCTACAATGAGCAGTTCTTC.

The rearrangement links TRBV5-1 to TRBJ1-4; the D gene is possibly TRBD1 (5 bases). This CDR3 contains 16 residues. Germline values: CDR1 SGHRS, CDR2 YFSETQ. V was clipped by 0 bases and J by 3 bases, with 12 bases between them. The chain's CDR3 is CASSLAGGSANEKLFF. Written as DNA, the CDR3 is TGCGCCAGCAGCTTGGCCGGGGGATCTGCTAATGAAAAACTGTTTTTT.